This T cell receptor (beta chain) was profiled in a study of vaccination effects on CD4 cells after COVID-19. Study details: Participants received two doses of either the BNT162b2 or mRNA-1273 vaccine. Samples came 142 and 148 days after COVID-19 diagnosis, before vaccination. Findings of the study overall: Small numbers of convalescent patients limited the study. It also lacked early post-infection timepoints.

Before sequencing, viral peptide pools were used by the ViraFEST assay to expand antigen-specific CD4+ T cells. It was after approximately 10 days of culture that CD4+ T cells were isolated. Infection dated between March and December 2020, before the Alpha, Beta and Delta variants reached the United States. Half-medium replacement with IL-2 medium occurred on days 3 and 7. Clones were read by immunoSEQ multiplex PCR, and TCRdb kept only the in-frame ones, dropping some. The sample has approximately 37,000 clones, around 78% seen once. This CDR3 region has 12 residues. From germline, CDR1 is SGHRS and CDR2 YFSETQ. Trimming shortened V by 3 bases and J by 8 bases, and 11 bases separated the two germline ends. Comment on this clone: Antigen: not known.

Source: CD4+ T cells from PBMCs cultured with a peptide pool, taken before COVID-19 vaccination. The chain carries TRBV5-1 and TRBJ1-2; TRBD1 might be the D (5 bases). The TCR was taken from a human donor who had a prior SARS-CoV-2 infection. CDR3 nucleotide sequence: TGCGCCAGCAGCTCGACTGGGGGGGGCTACACCTTC. Amino acid sequence: CASSSTGGGYTF.